This TCR beta chain was sequenced during a study of response to subunit inactivated influenza vaccine. Germline V CDR1 and CDR2: MNHEY, SVGEGT. The CDR3 is 13 amino acids. Trimming shortened V by 7 bases and J by 5 bases, and 14 bases separated the two germline ends. TCRdb used MiXCR to reprocess the RT-PCR reads, holding one entry per CDR3 protein. The data hold approximately 520,000 distinct CDR3 sequences, with 16% observed a single time. The sequencing used CD4+ T cells sorted from PBMCs, collected roughly 24 months after vaccination. The TCR originated in a man between 50 and 69 years old who received an inactivated influenza vaccine. The chain carries TRBV6-2 or TRBV6-3 and TRBJ2-5, with a possible D match to TRBD1 (6 bases). Here the CDR3 reads CASMQGPGETQYF. CDR3 DNA: TGTGCCAGCATGCAGGGGCCAGGGGAGACCCAGTACTTC.